The source of this T cell receptor beta chain is a study of graft-versus-host responses after intestinal transplantation. Study information: As for transplant type, recipients had multivisceral, liver-intestinal, or isolated intestinal grafts.

Some clones are missing from TCRdb's copy, which holds only in-frame ones; the method was immunoSEQ multiplex PCR. The sample consists of approximately 110,000 clones, roughly 92% of them appearing once. The CDR3 is 14 amino acids. CDR1 and CDR2 from the germline V gene are SGDLS and YYNGEE. Trimming took 4 bases from V and 3 from J; bases not matched to a gene: 4. Study-wide points: GvH clones surfaced in recipient marrow, some emerging earlier in ileum or blood. Researchers found peak circulating GvH clone levels linked to early post-transplant HvG declines. High graft-versus-host to host-versus-graft clonal ratios were found in allografts of patients who had graft-donor T cell macrochimerism.

Comment on this clone: What it recognizes is unknown.

The V and J genes are TRBV9 and TRBJ2-1; 7 bases line up with TRBD1. The source was unstimulated CD4+ T cells sorted from spleen or lymph node cells, collected before transplant. The clonotype was recovered from a human donor who was the organ donor for an intestinal transplant. The CDR3 is CASSRTGYYNEQFF. The DNA of the CDR3 is TGTGCCAGCAGCCGGACAGGCTACTACAATGAGCAGTTCTTC.